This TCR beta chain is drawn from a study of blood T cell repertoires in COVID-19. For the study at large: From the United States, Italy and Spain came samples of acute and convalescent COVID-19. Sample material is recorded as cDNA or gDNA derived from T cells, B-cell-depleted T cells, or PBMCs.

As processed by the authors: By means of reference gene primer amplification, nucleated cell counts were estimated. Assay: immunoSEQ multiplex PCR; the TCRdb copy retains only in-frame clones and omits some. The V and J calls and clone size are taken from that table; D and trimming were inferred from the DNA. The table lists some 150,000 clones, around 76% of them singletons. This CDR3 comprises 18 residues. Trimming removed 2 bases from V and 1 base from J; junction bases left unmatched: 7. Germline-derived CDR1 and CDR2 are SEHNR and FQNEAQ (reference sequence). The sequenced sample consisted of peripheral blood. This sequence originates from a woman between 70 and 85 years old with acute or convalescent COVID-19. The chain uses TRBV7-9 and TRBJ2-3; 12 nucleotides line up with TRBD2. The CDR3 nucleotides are TGTGCCAGCAGCTTACTAGCGGGGGGGCGATTTGGCACAGATACGCAGTATTTT. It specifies CASSLLAGGRFGTDTQYF.